This T cell receptor (beta chain) was documented in a study of cytomegalovirus exposure and HLA in healthy donors. Germline CDR1 SGHRS, CDR2 YFSETQ. The length of the CDR3 is 16 residues. V lost 1 base and J 1 base, leaving 12 bases between the germline ends. Study observations and caveats: In vitro testing confirmed a few CMV-associated chains as specific for CMV antigens.

Concerning this clone: What it binds is not known.

Measured with immunoSEQ multiplex PCR; TCRdb has only the in-frame clones, and not every one. The sample yields 200,000 to 250,000 clones, around 87% seen once. Specimen: PBMCs. The rearrangement joins TRBV5-1 to TRBJ2-1; D is possibly TRBD1 (6 bases). This sequence originates from a man younger than 30 in good health and CMV-seronegative. This chain's CDR3 is CASSLPKGGSYNEQFF. CDR3 nucleotide sequence: TGCGCCAGCAGCTTGCCCAAAGGGGGTTCCTACAATGAGCAGTTCTTC.